The clone carrying this TCR beta chain was seen a few times. The record originates from a study of spatial heterogeneity in lung cancer. Carried by each TCR cDNA molecule was a unique molecular identifier. In TCRdb, the 5' RACE reads were re-called with MiXCR into one record per CDR3 protein. Here the sample spans about 13,000 distinct CDR3 sequences, 3% to 4.5% being singletons. V lost 8 bases, J lost 1 base, and 11 bases stayed unmatched. The CDR3 covers 18 residues. The V gene's germline CDR1 is SNHLY and CDR2 FYNNEI. Documented time point: sample taken at primary tumor resection. Sequencing of whole RNA from tumor, nontumor lung or frozen PBMC involved no sorting.

The chain couples TRBV2 to TRBJ2-3; 14 positions agree with TRBD2. This receptor was identified in a male donor with early-stage non-small cell lung cancer. The sequenced sample was PBMCs, obtained at surgery. The CDR3 nucleotides read TGTGCCAGCCGCACAGCCGGACTAGCGGGAGGCGGCACAGATACGCAGTATTTT. Encoded protein: CASRTAGLAGGGTDTQYF.